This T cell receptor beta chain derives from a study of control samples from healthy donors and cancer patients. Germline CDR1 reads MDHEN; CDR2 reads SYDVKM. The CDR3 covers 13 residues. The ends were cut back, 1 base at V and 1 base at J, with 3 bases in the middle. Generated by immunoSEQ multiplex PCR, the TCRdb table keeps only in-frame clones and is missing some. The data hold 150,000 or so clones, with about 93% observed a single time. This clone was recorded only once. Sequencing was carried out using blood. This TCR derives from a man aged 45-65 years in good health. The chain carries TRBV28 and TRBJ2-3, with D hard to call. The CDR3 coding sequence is TGTGCCAGCAGTTTATTCGGCACAGATACGCAGTATTTT. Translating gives CASSLFGTDTQYF.